A selection of T cell receptor beta chains follows, all from one sample in a study of T-cell memory formation after mild COVID-19. TCRdb re-called the 5' RACE reads with MiXCR, one entry per CDR3 protein. This table holds around 320,000 distinct CDR3 sequences, 25% to 30% found once. The source material was PBMCs or a T cell subset sorted from them (not recorded which). The origin of the receptors is an adult woman who had mild COVID-19 (a few samples of this study predate the infection). Cell type and time point are not known. Each CDR3 is given with its conserved first and last residue. A D gene is named only where the DNA matches it firmly. Not all rows give a size; the values are once, few, many and, for expanded clones, a class.

abundance: .; v_gene: TRBV6-6; d_gene: .; j_gene: TRBJ1-1; CDR3nt: TGTGCCAGCAGTTACTCGAATCCGGGAGGCACTGAAGCTTTCTTT; CDR3aa: CASSYSNPGGTEAFF
abundance: .; v_gene: TRBV5-1; d_gene: .; j_gene: TRBJ2-5; CDR3nt: TGCGCCAGCAGCTCCCTTGGTACGGGGGCGGCAGAGACCCAGTACTTC; CDR3aa: CASSSLGTGAAETQYF
abundance: .; v_gene: TRBV9; d_gene: TRBD2; j_gene: TRBJ2-4; CDR3nt: TGTGCCAGCAGTTTTAGCGGGGCCACCACGAGGGACATTCAGTACTTC; CDR3aa: CASSFSGATTRDIQYF
abundance: few; v_gene: TRBV12-3/TRBV12-4; d_gene: .; j_gene: TRBJ1-4; CDR3nt: TGTGCCAGCAGTCCGAAGGGGAAACTGTTTTTT; CDR3aa: CASSPKGKLFF
abundance: few; v_gene: TRBV24-1; d_gene: .; j_gene: TRBJ2-3; CDR3nt: TGTGCCACCAGTGATACTAAATTGTGGTACAAGGCCACAGATACGCAGTATTTT; CDR3aa: CATSDTKLWYKATDTQYF
abundance: .; v_gene: TRBV4-3; d_gene: .; j_gene: TRBJ2-7; CDR3nt: TGCGCCAGCAGCCAAGGTCTAGTATCCTACGAGCAGTACTTC; CDR3aa: CASSQGLVSYEQYF
abundance: .; v_gene: TRBV4-3; d_gene: .; j_gene: TRBJ1-6; CDR3nt: TGCGCCAGCAGCCAAGTAGGGGACAATTCACCCCTCCACTTT; CDR3aa: CASSQVGDNSPLHF
abundance: few; v_gene: TRBV24-1; d_gene: .; j_gene: TRBJ1-1; CDR3nt: TGTGCCACCAGTGATTCATACGGGCAGAACACTGAAGCTTTCTTT; CDR3aa: CATSDSYGQNTEAFF
abundance: .; v_gene: TRBV4-3; d_gene: .; j_gene: TRBJ1-1; CDR3nt: TGCGCCAGCAGCCAAGATCAGGCAGGGGCCAACATGAACACTGAAGCTTTCTTT; CDR3aa: CASSQDQAGANMNTEAFF
abundance: .; v_gene: TRBV12-3/TRBV12-4; d_gene: .; j_gene: TRBJ1-1; CDR3nt: TGTGCCAGCAGCCCCGGACAAGCCACTGAAGCTTTCTTT; CDR3aa: CASSPGQATEAFF